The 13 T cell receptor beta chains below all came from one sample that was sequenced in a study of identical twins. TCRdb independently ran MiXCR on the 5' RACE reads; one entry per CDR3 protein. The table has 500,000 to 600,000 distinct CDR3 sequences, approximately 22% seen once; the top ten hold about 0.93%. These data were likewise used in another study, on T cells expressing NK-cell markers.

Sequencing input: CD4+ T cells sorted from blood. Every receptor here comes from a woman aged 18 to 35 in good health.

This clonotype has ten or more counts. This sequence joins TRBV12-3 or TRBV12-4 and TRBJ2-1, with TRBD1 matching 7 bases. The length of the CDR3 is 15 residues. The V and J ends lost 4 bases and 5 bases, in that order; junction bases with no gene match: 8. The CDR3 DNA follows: TGTGCCAGCAGTTCGGTCACAGGGGTCGACAATGAGCAGTTCTTC. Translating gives CASSSVTGVDNEQFF.

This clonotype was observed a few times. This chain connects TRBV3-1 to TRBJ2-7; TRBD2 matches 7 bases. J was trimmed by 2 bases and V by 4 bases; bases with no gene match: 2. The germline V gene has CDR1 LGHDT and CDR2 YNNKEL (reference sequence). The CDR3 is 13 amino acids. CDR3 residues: CASSRAGTYEQYF. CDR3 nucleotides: TGTGCCAGCAGCCGAGCGGGAACCTACGAGCAGTACTTC.

DNA for the CDR3: TGCAGTGCTAGCTTAGCGGGAATAGCTTCCTACGAGCAGTACTTC. Translated: CSASLAGIASYEQYF. The gene calls are TRBV20-1 and TRBJ2-7, with TRBD2 identical over 8 bases. Germline V lookup: CDR1 DFQATT, CDR2 SNEGSKA (reference sequence). The V and J ends lost 3 bases and 1 base, in that order; junction bases with no gene match: 8. This CDR3 is built from 15 residues.

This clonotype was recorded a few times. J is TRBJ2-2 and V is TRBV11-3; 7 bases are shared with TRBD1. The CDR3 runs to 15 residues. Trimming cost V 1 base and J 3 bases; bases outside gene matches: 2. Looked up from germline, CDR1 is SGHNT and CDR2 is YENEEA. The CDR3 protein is CASSLGGGDTGELFF. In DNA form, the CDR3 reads TGTGCCAGCAGCTTAGGAGGGGGCGACACCGGGGAGCTGTTTTTT.

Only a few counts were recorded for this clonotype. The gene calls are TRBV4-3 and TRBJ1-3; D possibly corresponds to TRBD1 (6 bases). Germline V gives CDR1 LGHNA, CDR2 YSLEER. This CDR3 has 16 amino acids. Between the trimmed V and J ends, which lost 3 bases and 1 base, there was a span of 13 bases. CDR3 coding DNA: TGCGCCAGCAGCCAGTACCCTCAGGGGTCTGGAAACACCATATATTTT. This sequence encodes CASSQYPQGSGNTIYF.

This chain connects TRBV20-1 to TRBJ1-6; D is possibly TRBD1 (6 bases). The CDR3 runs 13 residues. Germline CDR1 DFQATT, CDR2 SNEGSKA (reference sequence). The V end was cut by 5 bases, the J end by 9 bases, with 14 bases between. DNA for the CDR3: TGCAGTGCTCACAGGGTCGCGAGTTCACCCCTCCACTTT. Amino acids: CSAHRVASSPLHF.

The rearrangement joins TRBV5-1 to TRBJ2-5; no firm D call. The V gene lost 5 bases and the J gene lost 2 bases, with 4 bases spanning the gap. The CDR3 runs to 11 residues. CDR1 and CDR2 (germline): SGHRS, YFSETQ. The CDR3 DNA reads TGCGCCAGCAGGGAACAAGAGACCCAGTACTTC. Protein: CASREQETQYF. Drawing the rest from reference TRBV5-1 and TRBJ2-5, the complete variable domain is KAGVTQTPRYLIKTRGQQVTLSCSPISGHRSVSWYQQTPGQGLQFLFEYFSETQRNKGNFPGRFSGRQFSNSRSEMNVSTLELGDSALYLCASREQETQYFGPGTRLLVL.

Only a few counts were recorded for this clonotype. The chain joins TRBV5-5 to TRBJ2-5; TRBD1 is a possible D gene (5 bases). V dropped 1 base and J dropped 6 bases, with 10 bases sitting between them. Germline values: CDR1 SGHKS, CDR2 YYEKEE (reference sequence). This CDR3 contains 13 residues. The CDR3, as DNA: TGTGCCAGCAGCTTGTCAGGGCTGAAGACCCAGTACTTC. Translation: CASSLSGLKTQYF. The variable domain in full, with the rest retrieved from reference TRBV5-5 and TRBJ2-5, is DAGVTQSPTHLIKTRGQQVTLRCSPISGHKSVSWYQQVLGQGPQFIFQYYEKEERGRGNFPDRFSARQFPNYSSELNVNALLLGDSALYLCASSLSGLKTQYFGPGTRLLVL.

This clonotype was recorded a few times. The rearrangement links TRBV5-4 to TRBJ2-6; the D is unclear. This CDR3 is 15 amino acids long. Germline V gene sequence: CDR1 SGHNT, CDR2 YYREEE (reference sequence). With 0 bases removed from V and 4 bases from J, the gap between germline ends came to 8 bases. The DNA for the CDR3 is TGTGCCAGCAGCTTGGAACCTACCGGGGCCAACGTCCTGACTTTC. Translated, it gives CASSLEPTGANVLTF.

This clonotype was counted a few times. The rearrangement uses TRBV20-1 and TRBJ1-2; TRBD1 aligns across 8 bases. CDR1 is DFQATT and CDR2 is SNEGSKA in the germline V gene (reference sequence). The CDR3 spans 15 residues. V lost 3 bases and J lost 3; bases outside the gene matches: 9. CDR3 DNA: TGCAGTGCTAGTGGGCAGGGGGCTGGGGACTATGGCTACACCTTC. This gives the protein CSASGQGAGDYGYTF.

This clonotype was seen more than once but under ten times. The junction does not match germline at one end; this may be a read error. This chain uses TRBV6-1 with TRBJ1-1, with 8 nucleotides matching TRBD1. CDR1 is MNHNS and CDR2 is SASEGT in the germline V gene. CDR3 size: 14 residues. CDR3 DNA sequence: TGTGCCAGCGGTGAGGGAACAGGGGGCACTGAAGCTTTCTTT. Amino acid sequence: CASGEGTGGTEAFF.

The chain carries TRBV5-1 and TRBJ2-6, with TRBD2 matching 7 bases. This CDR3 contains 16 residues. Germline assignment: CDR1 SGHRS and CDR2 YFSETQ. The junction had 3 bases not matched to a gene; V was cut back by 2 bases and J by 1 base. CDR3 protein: CASSFPSGSGANVLTF. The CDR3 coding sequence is TGCGCCAGCAGCTTCCCTAGCGGATCTGGGGCCAACGTCCTGACTTTC.

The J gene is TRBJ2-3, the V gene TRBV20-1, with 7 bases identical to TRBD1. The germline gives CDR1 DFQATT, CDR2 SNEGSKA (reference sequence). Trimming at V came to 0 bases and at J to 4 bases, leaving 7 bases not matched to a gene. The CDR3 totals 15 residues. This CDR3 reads CSARDLQGHSDTQYF. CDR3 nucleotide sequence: TGCAGTGCTAGAGATCTACAGGGGCACTCAGATACGCAGTATTTT.